This T cell receptor beta chain was profiled in a study of OX40 agonist ivuxolimab in advanced cancers. Study background: Every 2 weeks, patients received ivuxolimab intravenously, dosed at 0.01 to 10 mg/kg. Earlier treatment with anti-PD-1, anti-PD-L1 or anti-CTLA-4 was permitted, and around 43% had received some.

Clones were read by immunoSEQ multiplex PCR, and TCRdb kept only the in-frame ones, dropping some. The sample holds about 64,000 clones; 75% to 95% are singletons and the top ten take under 0.45%. Trimming took off 5 bases at V and 4 bases at J, with 12 bases between the two ends. CDR3 length: 15 residues. Looked up from germline, CDR1 is SGHTA and CDR2 is FQGNSA. The sequence was collected from an adult with an advanced solid tumor such as melanoma, head and neck, liver or kidney cancer. This sequence joins TRBV7-2 and TRBJ2-6; possible D gene TRBD2, 5 bases. The specimen was CD4+ or CD8+ T cells sorted from blood, collected in a trial of the OX40 agonist ivuxolimab. DNA for the CDR3: TGTGCCAGCAGCACAGTCGGGAAAGGGGCCAACGTCCTGACTTTC. Translated, it gives CASSTVGKGANVLTF. The full variable domain, in which reference TRBV7-2 and TRBJ2-6 provide the parts outside the CDR3, is GAGVSQSPSNKVTEKGKDVELRCDPISGHTALYWYRQSLGQGLEFLIYFQGNSAPDKSGLPSDRFSAERTGGSVSTLTIQRTQQEDSAVYLCASSTVGKGANVLTFGAGSRLTVL.